This T cell receptor beta chain comes out of a study of blood T cell repertoires in COVID-19. Background on the study: Sites across the United States, Italy and Spain contributed samples from acute and convalescent COVID-19. Sources were T cells, B-cell-depleted T cells, or PBMCs; the material itself was cDNA or gDNA.

Study processing details: Reference gene primer amplification yielded estimated nucleated cell counts. The repertoire was sequenced with immunoSEQ multiplex PCR; TCRdb's copy has only in-frame clones and lacks some. V and J calls and clone size follow that table, whereas D and trimming were derived from the DNA. This repertoire shows about 50,000 clones, approximately 80% found once; its top ten account for about 20%. V lost 4 bases, J lost 3 bases, and 2 bases stayed unmatched. Germline V CDR1 and CDR2: SNHLY, FYNNEI. The CDR3 has 13 amino acids. The sequenced sample was peripheral blood. This receptor was obtained from a man aged 50 to 59 with active or convalescent COVID-19. The chain couples TRBV2 to TRBJ1-2; 7 positions match TRBD1. The CDR3 here is CASSGQGDYGYTF. DNA of the CDR3: TGTGCCAGCAGTGGACAGGGAGACTATGGCTACACCTTC. The variable domain in full, with the rest retrieved from reference TRBV2 and TRBJ1-2, is EPEVTQTPSHQVTQMGQEVILRCVPISNHLYFYWYRQILGQKVEFLVSFYNNEISEKSEIFDDQFSVERPDGSNFTLKIRSTKLEDSAMYFCASSGQGDYGYTFGSGTRLTVV.